This section outlines one TCR beta chain sequence together with its context. Its antigen is not identified. This sample is part of a study of siplizumab effects on memory and regulatory T cells. Study-level findings and limits: The Treg-derived share of mappable alloreactive CD4+ clones averaged 68.8% with siplizumab and 25% to 30% in controls.

V lost 7 bases and J lost 6, with 10 bases in between. The germline V gene has CDR1 SGHAT and CDR2 FQNNGV. This CDR3 has 12 amino acids. Here immunoSEQ multiplex PCR was the method, and the copy in TCRdb shows in-frame clones only, minus some. The repertoire holds 80,000 to 95,000 clones, with 95% as singletons. This TCR derives from a human donor in good health. The specimen was CD8+ T cells sorted from blood. The chain couples TRBV11-2 to TRBJ1-5; a possible D gene is TRBD1 (5 bases). DNA of the CDR3: TGTGCCAGCAACTCAGGGAGTCAGCCCCAGCATTTT. This codes for CASNSGSQPQHF.